Each of the 24 T cell receptor beta chains below was sequenced from the same sample in a study of cytomegalovirus exposure and HLA in healthy donors. Profiling relied on immunoSEQ multiplex PCR, and the TCRdb table lists in-frame clones only, not all of them. The sample records about 220,000 clones, about 87% being singletons. The specimen sequenced was PBMCs. These receptors came from a man aged 18 to 29 in good health and CMV-seronegative.

The chain is built from TRBV30 and TRBJ1-5; no firm D call. CDR3 size: 14 residues. CDR1 is GTSNPN, CDR2 SVGIG, per germline (reference sequence). Trimming took off 2 bases at V and 4 bases at J, with 12 bases between the two ends. As DNA, the CDR3 is TGTGCCTGGAGTCCACCCCCAGGTAATCAGCCCCAGCATTTT. Protein: CAWSPPPGNQPQHF.

This CDR3 reads CASSRIDGGVTDTQYF. CDR3 nucleotide sequence: TGTGCCAGCAGCCGAATTGACGGGGGGGTGACAGATACGCAGTATTTT. The chain links TRBV7-2 to TRBJ2-3; 8 bases align to TRBD2. The germline CDR1 and CDR2 sequences are SGHTA and FQGNSA. The CDR3 length is 16 residues. The ends lost 5 bases at V and 3 bases at J; junction bases unmatched: 10.

This clone has more than one count but fewer than ten. This chain uses TRBV30 with TRBJ1-2, with a possible D match to TRBD1 (5 bases). V dropped 5 bases and J dropped 4 bases, with 11 bases sitting between them. CDR3 length: 12 residues. Germline V gene data show CDR1 as GTSNPN and CDR2 as SVGIG (reference sequence). CDR3 sequence (DNA): TGTGCCTGGTCTCAGGGATTCTATGGCTACACCTTC. This gives the protein CAWSQGFYGYTF.

The rearrangement uses TRBV18 and TRBJ2-7, with D possibly TRBD1 on 7 matching bases. The germline CDR1 and CDR2 sequences are KGHSH and LQKENI. This CDR3 is 14 amino acids long. The ends were cut back, 2 bases at V and 3 bases at J, with 11 bases in the middle. In DNA form, the CDR3 reads TGTGCCAGCTCACCAACCCAGGGGGGCTACGAGCAGTACTTC. Its protein is CASSPTQGGYEQYF.

The V gene is TRBV2, the J gene TRBJ1-2; D is unclear. Germline CDR1 SNHLY, CDR2 FYNNEI. Trimming shortened V by 0 bases and J by 8 bases, and 10 bases separated the two germline ends. The CDR3 sequence is 13 residues long. CDR3 nucleotide sequence: TGTGCCAGCAGTGAAGCGCAGGTTTCGGGCTACACCTTC. It specifies CASSEAQVSGYTF.

This clone has a handful of counts. CDR3 DNA: TGTGCCAGCAGACCCTCGGCAGGGGGCAATCGGTACTTC. Translation gives CASRPSAGGNRYF. The chain has TRBV28 and TRBJ2-7, with TRBD1 matching over 8 bases. The germline CDR1 and CDR2 sequences are MDHEN and SYDVKM. V lost 6 bases, J lost 12 bases, and 13 bases stayed unmatched. There are 13 residues in the CDR3.

The chain joins TRBV5-4 to TRBJ2-1; 12 bases are shared with TRBD1. Looked up from germline, CDR1 is SGHNT and CDR2 is YYREEE (reference sequence). V was pared by 5 bases and J by 9 bases, with 6 bases of the junction left unmatched. CDR3 length: 14 amino acids. CDR3 loop: CASRTGTGGGEQFF. In nucleotides, the CDR3 is TGTGCCAGCAGAACCGGGACAGGGGGCGGTGAGCAGTTCTTC.

This chain joins TRBV7-9 and TRBJ2-3, with 7 nucleotides matching TRBD1. The CDR3 spans 16 residues. The germline gives CDR1 SEHNR, CDR2 FQNEAQ (reference sequence). With V trimmed by 1 base and J by 2 bases, 6 bases remained unmatched. The CDR3 protein is CASSLEQGLLTDTQYF. Here the CDR3 DNA reads TGTGCCAGCAGCTTAGAACAGGGGCTCCTCACAGATACGCAGTATTTT.

This sequence joins TRBV27 and TRBJ2-7; TRBD2 is a possible D gene (5 bases). The V gene lost 0 bases and the J gene lost 2 bases, with 11 bases spanning the gap. CDR3 size: 15 residues. CDR1 and CDR2 from the germline V gene are MNHEY and SMNVEV (reference sequence). The CDR3 spells CASSLSLTRTYEQYF. The CDR3 bases are TGTGCCAGCAGTTTATCACTAACTAGAACCTACGAGCAGTACTTC.

J is TRBJ2-3 and V is TRBV30; 8 bases align to TRBD2. The CDR3 covers 15 residues. Germline V CDR1 and CDR2: GTSNPN, SVGIG (reference sequence). Losses at the gene ends were 1 base for V and 0 bases for J; bases not matched to a gene: 3. Here the CDR3 reads CAWSDIAGSTDTQYF. DNA of the CDR3: TGTGCCTGGAGTGATATAGCGGGAAGCACAGATACGCAGTATTTT.

The chain uses TRBV7-2 and TRBJ2-7; no definite D call. Per the germline V gene, CDR1 is SGHTA and CDR2 is FQGNSA. The V and J ends lost 0 bases and 3 bases respectively, with 6 bases between them. This CDR3 comprises 13 residues. In nucleotides, the CDR3 is TGTGCCAGCAGCTTAGCACAGCACTACGAGCAGTACTTC. This sequence encodes CASSLAQHYEQYF.

The chain couples TRBV7-9 to TRBJ2-1; no reliable D call. The germline V gene has CDR1 SEHNR and CDR2 FQNEAQ (reference sequence). This CDR3 has 10 amino acids. The V end was cut by 5 bases, the J end by 7 bases, with 3 bases between. DNA of the CDR3: TGTGCCAGCAGCCGGAATGAGCAGTTCTTC. It translates to CASSRNEQFF.

About this clone: At the DNA level, this CDR3 is encoded by other sequences in the same sample as well. The chain couples TRBV28 to TRBJ1-2, with D uncertain. The CDR3 is made up of 12 amino acids. In germline, CDR1 is MDHEN, CDR2 SYDVKM. Trimming removed 5 bases from V and 4 bases from J, with 8 bases in between. The chain's CDR3 is CASSPRGYGYTF. CDR3 DNA sequence: TGTGCCAGCAGTCCCCGGGGCTATGGCTACACCTTC.

V is TRBV6-5 and J is TRBJ2-2, with D possibly TRBD1 on 6 matching bases. Trimming left V 4 bases short and J 3 bases short, with 9 bases between. Per germline, CDR1 MNHEY and CDR2 SVGAGI. This CDR3 is built from 14 residues. CDR3 bases: TGTGCCAGCAGTTTGGACAGCTACACCGGGGAGCTGTTTTTT. The encoded protein is CASSLDSYTGELFF.

The genes are TRBV6-1 and TRBJ1-6; D not certain. Per the germline V gene, CDR1 is MNHNS and CDR2 is SASEGT. The germline V and J ends were trimmed by 3 bases and 2 bases, with 11 bases remaining between them. The CDR3 is 16 residues long. The CDR3 reads CASSDRFSPYNSPLHF. DNA for the CDR3: TGTGCCAGCAGTGACAGATTTAGCCCCTATAATTCACCCCTCCACTTT.

V is TRBV4-1 and J is TRBJ1-2, with D tentatively TRBD1 (5 bases). The CDR3 runs to 15 residues. The germline V and J ends were trimmed by 4 bases and 7 bases, with 19 bases remaining between them. CDR1 is MGHRA and CDR2 is YSYEKL in the germline V gene. The CDR3 protein is CASSPTKGAGTGYTF. CDR3 sequence (DNA): TGCGCCAGCAGCCCAACAAAAGGGGCGGGGACTGGCTACACCTTC.

The table lists this clone with a few counts. This sequence joins TRBV10-1 and TRBJ2-7; 7 bases agree with TRBD1. Losses at the gene ends were 6 bases for V and 6 bases for J; bases not matched to a gene: 8. CDR1 is WNHNN, CDR2 SYGVQD, per germline (reference sequence). This CDR3 region has 13 residues. The chain's CDR3 is CASRGTACCEQYF. The CDR3, as DNA: TGCGCCAGCAGGGGGACAGCCTGTTGCGAGCAGTACTTC.

V and J are TRBV7-9 and TRBJ1-4; possible D gene TRBD1, 6 bases. This CDR3 has 13 residues. V dropped 3 bases and J dropped 11 bases, with 13 bases sitting between them. Germline CDR1 and CDR2: SEHNR and FQNEAQ (reference sequence). Written as DNA, the CDR3 is TGTGCCAGCAGCTTTAAGGGGGTTGAGAAACTGTTTTTT. Its protein product is CASSFKGVEKLFF.

The chain uses TRBV28 and TRBJ1-5; TRBD1 might be the D (5 bases). Germline CDR1 is MDHEN and CDR2 is SYDVKM. The CDR3 totals 13 residues. Trimming cost V 6 bases and J 5 bases, with 11 bases left between them. The DNA for the CDR3 is TGTGCCAGCAGCTCAGGGATCGATCAGCCCCAGCATTTT. This sequence encodes CASSSGIDQPQHF.

The rearrangement links TRBV28 to TRBJ1-5; TRBD1 matches at 7 bases. The V and J ends lost 7 bases and 2 bases, in that order; junction bases with no gene match: 5. In germline, CDR1 is MDHEN, CDR2 SYDVKM. The CDR3 totals 14 residues. The CDR3 coding sequence is TGTGCCAGCACCGCAGGACAGGGCAATCAGCCCCAGCATTTT. Protein sequence: CASTAGQGNQPQHF.

Details on this clone: This CDR3 is also generated by other DNA sequences in the sample. J is TRBJ2-2 and V is TRBV5-1; the D gene is possibly TRBD1 (6 bases). The ends were cut back, 4 bases at V and 2 bases at J, with 9 bases in the middle. The CDR3 spans 14 residues. Germline V lookup: CDR1 SGHRS, CDR2 YFSETQ. CDR3 sequence: CASSLGHNTGELFF. CDR3 in DNA: TGCGCCAGCAGCCTGGGACACAACACCGGGGAGCTGTTTTTT.

In this sample, this clone turned up once. V and J are TRBV11-2 and TRBJ1-1, with 7 nucleotides matching TRBD1. The CDR3 has 13 residues. Germline V gene lookup returns CDR1 SGHAT and CDR2 FQNNGV. With V trimmed by 0 bases and J by 7 bases, 2 bases remained unmatched. In DNA, the CDR3 is TGTGCCAGCAGCTTAGAATCAGGGGGTGAAGCTTTCTTT. Protein product: CASSLESGGEAFF.

This sequence joins TRBV5-6 and TRBJ2-6; D is possibly TRBD1 (6 bases). CDR1 SGHDT and CDR2 YYEEEE come from the germline V gene. The V gene lost 6 bases and the J gene lost 2 bases, with 21 bases spanning the gap. The CDR3 length is 18 residues. CDR3 coding DNA: TGTGCCAGCAACCTATGGCTAGGGGGTTGGACTGGGGCCAACGTCCTGACTTTC. This sequence encodes CASNLWLGGWTGANVLTF. Full variable domain (remainder filled in from reference TRBV5-6 and TRBJ2-6): DAGVTQSPTHLIKTRGQQVTLRCSPKSGHDTVSWYQQALGQGPQFIFQYYEEEERQRGNFPDRFSGHQFPNYSSELNVNALLLGDSALYLCASNLWLGGWTGANVLTFGAGSRLTVL.

This chain links TRBV9 with TRBJ2-7, with TRBD2 matching over 10 bases. V shed 4 bases and J 2 bases; nucleotides not matched to a gene: 9. Germline values: CDR1 SGDLS, CDR2 YYNGEE. CDR3 length equals 16 residues. CDR3 amino acids: CASSPSGLAATYEQYF. The CDR3 DNA reads TGTGCCAGCAGCCCTTCCGGACTAGCGGCAACCTACGAGCAGTACTTC. The whole variable domain, filled in from reference TRBV9 and TRBJ2-7, reads DSGVTQTPKHLITATGQRVTLRCSPRSGDLSVYWYQQSLDQGLQFLIQYYNGEERAKGNILERFSAQQFPDLHSELNLSSLELGDSALYFCASSPSGLAATYEQYFGPGTRLTVT.